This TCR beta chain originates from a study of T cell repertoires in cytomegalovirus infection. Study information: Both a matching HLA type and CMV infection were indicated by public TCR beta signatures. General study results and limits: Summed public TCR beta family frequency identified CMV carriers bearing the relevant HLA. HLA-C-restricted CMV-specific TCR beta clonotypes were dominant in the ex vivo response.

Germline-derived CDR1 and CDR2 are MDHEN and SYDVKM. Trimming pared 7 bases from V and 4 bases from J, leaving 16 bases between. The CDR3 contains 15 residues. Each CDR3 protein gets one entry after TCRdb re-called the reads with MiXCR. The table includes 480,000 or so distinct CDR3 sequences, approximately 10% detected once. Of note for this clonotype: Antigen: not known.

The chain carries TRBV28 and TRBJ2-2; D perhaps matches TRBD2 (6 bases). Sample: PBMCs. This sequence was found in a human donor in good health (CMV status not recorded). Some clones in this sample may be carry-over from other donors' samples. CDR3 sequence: CASNIPGLSTGELFF. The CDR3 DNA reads TGTGCCAGCAATATCCCGGGACTTTCCACCGGGGAGCTGTTTTTT.